This TCR beta chain was identified during a study of blood T cell repertoires in COVID-19. At the level of the study: The analysed material was cDNA or gDNA that came from T cells, B-cell-depleted T cells, or PBMCs.

Germline values: CDR1 SNHLY, CDR2 FYNNEI. The CDR3 covers 19 residues. J lost 4 bases, V lost 3 bases, and 20 bases had no gene match. Authors' analysis steps: Estimated nucleated cell counts came from reference gene primer amplification. Assay: immunoSEQ multiplex PCR; the TCRdb copy retains only in-frame clones and omits some. V, J and clone size derive from that table, while D and trimming were established from the DNA sequence. The sample lists 200,000 to 250,000 clones, about 78% occurring once. This receptor was identified in a woman aged 70-85 years with acute or convalescent COVID-19. Sequencing input: peripheral blood. The chain links TRBV2 to TRBJ2-7; 8 bases fit TRBD2. For the CDR3, the DNA is TGTGCCAGCAGTGATAGTGGGCGGGAGGAGATCAATTATAGTTACGAGCAGTACTTC. Protein sequence: CASSDSGREEINYSYEQYF. The full variable domain, with the rest looked up from reference TRBV2 and TRBJ2-7, is EPEVTQTPSHQVTQMGQEVILRCVPISNHLYFYWYRQILGQKVEFLVSFYNNEISEKSEIFDDQFSVERPDGSNFTLKIRSTKLEDSAMYFCASSDSGREEINYSYEQYFGPGTRLTVT.